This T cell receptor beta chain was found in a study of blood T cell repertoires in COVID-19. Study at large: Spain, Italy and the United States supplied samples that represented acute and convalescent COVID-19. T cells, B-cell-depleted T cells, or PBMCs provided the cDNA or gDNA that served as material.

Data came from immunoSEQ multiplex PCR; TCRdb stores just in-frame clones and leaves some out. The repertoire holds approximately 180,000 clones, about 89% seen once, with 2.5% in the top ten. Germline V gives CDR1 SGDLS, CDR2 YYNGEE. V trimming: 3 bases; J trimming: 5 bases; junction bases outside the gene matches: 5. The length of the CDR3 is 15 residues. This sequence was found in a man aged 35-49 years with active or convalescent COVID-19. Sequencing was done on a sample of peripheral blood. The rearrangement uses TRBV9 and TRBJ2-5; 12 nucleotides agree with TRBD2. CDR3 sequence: CASSAGLAGRETQYF. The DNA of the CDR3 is TGTGCCAGCAGCGCCGGACTAGCGGGGAGGGAGACCCAGTACTTC.